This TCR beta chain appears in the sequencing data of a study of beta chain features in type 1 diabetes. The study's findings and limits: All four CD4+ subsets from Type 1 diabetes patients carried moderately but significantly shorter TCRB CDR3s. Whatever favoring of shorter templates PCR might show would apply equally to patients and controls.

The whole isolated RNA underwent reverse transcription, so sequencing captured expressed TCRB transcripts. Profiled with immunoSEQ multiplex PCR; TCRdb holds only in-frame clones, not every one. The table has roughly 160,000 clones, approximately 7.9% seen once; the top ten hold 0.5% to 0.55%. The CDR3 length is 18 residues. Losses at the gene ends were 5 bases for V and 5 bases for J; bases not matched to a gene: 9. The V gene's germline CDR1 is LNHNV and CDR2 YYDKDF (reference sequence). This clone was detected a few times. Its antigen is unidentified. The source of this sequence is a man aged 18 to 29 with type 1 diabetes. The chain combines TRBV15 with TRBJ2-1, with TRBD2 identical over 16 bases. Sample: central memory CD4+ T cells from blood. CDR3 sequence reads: CATSQGLAGGLRDNEQFF. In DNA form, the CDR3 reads TGTGCCACCAGCCAGGGACTAGCGGGGGGGTTACGAGACAATGAGCAGTTCTTC.